These 22 T cell receptor beta chains share one sample of origin, sequenced in a study of blood T cell repertoires in COVID-19. Sequencing was performed with immunoSEQ multiplex PCR; in TCRdb, only in-frame clones are kept and a portion is missing. The table records 260,000 or so clones, 88% of them present only once. Sequenced: peripheral blood. These receptors came from a man between 18 and 29 years old with active or convalescent COVID-19.

The chain combines TRBV19 with TRBJ2-7, with TRBD1 matching 8 bases. The germline V gene has CDR1 LNHDA and CDR2 SQIVND (reference sequence). After removal of 6 bases from V and 4 bases from J, the junction contained 14 bases not matched to a gene. This CDR3 has 16 amino acids. The CDR3 loop is CASSPGQGPGLYEQYF. The CDR3 coding sequence is TGTGCCAGTAGCCCTGGACAGGGCCCAGGATTGTACGAGCAGTACTTC.

The chain links TRBV20-1 to TRBJ2-7, with 7 bases matching TRBD2. V was clipped by 3 bases and J by 4 bases; unmatched bases: 9. The germline gives CDR1 DFQATT, CDR2 SNEGSKA (reference sequence). The CDR3 is 14 amino acids. The CDR3 DNA sequence: TGCAGTGCTAGTCGGGCGGGGGTTATGTACGAGCAGTACTTC. This gives the protein CSASRAGVMYEQYF.

V and J are TRBV2 and TRBJ2-7, with 9 bases that match TRBD1. From germline, CDR1 is SNHLY and CDR2 FYNNEI. This CDR3 comprises 14 residues. Germline trimming cut 8 bases from V and 2 bases from J; bases unmatched to any gene: 7. This chain's CDR3 is CASDPGQGAYEQYF. The CDR3 coding sequence is TGTGCCAGCGATCCGGGACAGGGCGCCTACGAGCAGTACTTC.

The rearrangement uses TRBV12-3 or TRBV12-4 and TRBJ2-1; D gene ambiguous. The CDR3 has 13 amino acids. V lost 2 bases to trimming and J lost 3 bases, with 5 bases between them. The CDR3 region is CASSLSIYNEQFF. In DNA form, the CDR3 reads TGTGCCAGCAGTTTATCTATCTACAATGAGCAGTTCTTC.

V usage is TRBV7-8 and J usage is TRBJ2-5; 8 nucleotides match TRBD2. The V gene end was trimmed by 3 bases and the J gene end by 5 bases; junction bases not matched to a gene: 8. CDR1 and CDR2 from the germline V gene are SGHVS and FQNEAQ. The CDR3 covers 15 residues. The CDR3 is CASSFRPGGGETQYF. The CDR3 region has the DNA TGTGCCAGCAGCTTTAGACCAGGCGGGGGGGAGACCCAGTACTTC.

The genes are TRBV6-5 and TRBJ2-1, with 7 bases aligning to TRBD1. From germline, CDR1 is MNHEY and CDR2 SVGAGI. CDR3 length: 15 residues. With V trimmed by 8 bases and J by 0 bases, 7 bases remained unmatched. In nucleotides, the CDR3 is TGTGCCAGCGGAAAGACAGGGAGCTCCTACAATGAGCAGTTCTTC. This translates into CASGKTGSSYNEQFF.

This chain uses TRBV3-1 (or the pseudogene TRBV3-2) with TRBJ1-2, with D perhaps matching TRBD1 (5 bases). The CDR3 consists of 15 residues. V was cut by 3 bases and J by 7 bases, with 18 bases left in between. Germline V gene lookup returns CDR1 LGHDT and CDR2 YNNKEL (reference sequence). This chain's CDR3 is CASSHRSGAGLGYTF. The CDR3 DNA sequence: TGTGCCAGCAGCCACCGGTCAGGTGCAGGGCTTGGCTACACCTTC.

The J gene is TRBJ2-5, the V gene TRBV11-2; 15 bases fit TRBD2. The CDR3 runs 19 residues. Looked up from germline, CDR1 is SGHAT and CDR2 is FQNNGV. After removal of 5 bases from V and 5 bases from J, the junction contained 15 bases not matched to a gene. The CDR3 region has the DNA TGTGCCAGCAGCACTATATTCGGACTAGCGGGGGGGCCTGGGGAGACCCAGTACTTC. Translation: CASSTIFGLAGGPGETQYF.

The gene calls are TRBV27 and TRBJ1-4; TRBD1 might be the D (6 bases). V was shortened by 4 bases and J by 3 bases, with 15 bases between the two germline ends. The germline V gene has CDR1 MNHEY and CDR2 SMNVEV (reference sequence). The CDR3 runs 16 residues. CDR3 sequence (DNA): TGTGCCAGCAGTTCGCCCTCGGACAGCCCTAATGAAAAACTGTTTTTT. Translating it yields CASSSPSDSPNEKLFF.

The chain combines TRBV19 with TRBJ2-6; the match to TRBD1 covers 9 bases. Germline CDR1 and CDR2: LNHDA and SQIVND (reference sequence). The CDR3 loop spans 16 amino acids. The trim removed 9 bases at V and 2 bases at J, leaving 8 bases unmatched. The CDR3 reads CASLGQGTTGANVLTF. CDR3 bases: TGTGCCAGCTTAGGACAGGGGACCACTGGGGCCAACGTCCTGACTTTC.

CDR3 sequence (DNA): TGTGCCAGCAGCTTAGAAGTTCTAGCGGGGGATACGCAGTATTTT. Its protein is CASSLEVLAGDTQYF. The chain carries TRBV7-2 and TRBJ2-3; 9 positions agree with TRBD2. The CDR3 is 15 amino acids. Trimming at V came to 1 base and at J to 6 bases, leaving 5 bases not matched to a gene. Germline V gene data show CDR1 as SGHTA and CDR2 as FQGNSA.

This clone has just one count. The chain joins TRBV24-1 to TRBJ2-3; D might be TRBD2 (6 bases). Trimming pared 3 bases from V and 0 bases from J, leaving 15 bases between. The CDR3 has 17 amino acids. Germline CDR1 KGHDR, CDR2 SFDVKD. This chain's CDR3 is CATSDGGSSTSTDTQYF. The CDR3 DNA follows: TGTGCCACCAGTGATGGGGGGTCCAGTACTAGCACAGATACGCAGTATTTT.

The rearrangement joins TRBV3-1 (or the pseudogene TRBV3-2) to TRBJ1-4, with D uncertain. Germline assignment: CDR1 LGHDT and CDR2 YNNKEL (reference sequence). This CDR3 region has 11 residues. Trimming took off 1 base at V and 13 bases at J, with 7 bases between the two ends. CDR3 sequence reads: CASSQAGGLFF. CDR3 sequence (DNA): TGTGCCAGCAGCCAAGCGGGAGGACTGTTTTTT.

The J gene is TRBJ1-2, the V gene TRBV19, with 8 bases that match TRBD1. V shed 7 bases, J shed 3 bases, and the junction held 16 bases outside the gene matches. CDR1 and CDR2 from the germline V gene are LNHDA and SQIVND (reference sequence). This CDR3 is 17 amino acids long. CDR3 DNA sequence: TGTGCCAGTACTCCGGGACAGGAGCCCCGATCCTACTATGGCTACACCTTC. This gives the protein CASTPGQEPRSYYGYTF.

The rearrangement joins TRBV25-1 to TRBJ2-7, with 11 bases fitting TRBD1. CDR3 length: 12 amino acids. In germline, CDR1 is MGHDK, CDR2 SYGVNS. Trimming at V came to 9 bases and at J to 7 bases, leaving 5 bases not matched to a gene. CDR3 in DNA: TGTGCCAGTCGGACAGGGGGCGGAGAGCAGTACTTC. It is translated as CASRTGGGEQYF.

CDR3 nucleotides: TGTGCCAGCAGCCCGGAAACTAGCGGGGGTTACATTCAGTACTTC. It yields the protein CASSPETSGGYIQYF. The chain couples TRBV9 to TRBJ2-4; TRBD2 matches at 11 bases. Germline V gene lookup returns CDR1 SGDLS and CDR2 YYNGEE. This CDR3 contains 15 residues. After removal of 4 bases from V and 8 bases from J, the junction contained 8 bases not matched to a gene. Full variable domain (remainder filled in from reference TRBV9 and TRBJ2-4): DSGVTQTPKHLITATGQRVTLRCSPRSGDLSVYWYQQSLDQGLQFLIQYYNGEERAKGNILERFSAQQFPDLHSELNLSSLELGDSALYFCASSPETSGGYIQYFGAGTRLSVL.

The J gene is TRBJ2-3, the V gene TRBV10-3, with D maybe TRBD2 (6 bases). Germline CDR1 ENHRY, CDR2 SYGVKD. The CDR3 is 14 residues long. V gave up 4 bases and J gave up 1 base, with 9 bases separating them. The CDR3 sequence is CAISAGGGTDTQYF. In nucleotides, the CDR3 is TGTGCCATCAGTGCTGGCGGGGGCACAGATACGCAGTATTTT.

This chain joins TRBV7-8 and TRBJ1-3; the match to TRBD1 covers 8 bases. The V gene end was trimmed by 8 bases and the J gene end by 6 bases; junction bases not matched to a gene: 9. Germline CDR1 and CDR2: SGHVS and FQNEAQ. CDR3 length: 14 residues. CDR3 DNA sequence: TGTGCCAGCCTTGGACAGGGAGTTGAAAACACCATATATTTT. It yields the protein CASLGQGVENTIYF.

This clone was picked up one time. The chain uses TRBV9 and TRBJ1-2; 7 positions agree with TRBD1. This CDR3 is built from 15 residues. Trimming removed 3 bases from V and 8 bases from J; junction bases left unmatched: 13. CDR1 and CDR2 (germline): SGDLS, YYNGEE. The CDR3 reads CASSAPRQGESGYTF. CDR3 nucleotide sequence: TGTGCCAGCAGCGCCCCGAGACAGGGAGAGTCGGGCTACACCTTC.

The V and J genes are TRBV15 and TRBJ2-7, with no clear D. This CDR3 has 14 residues. In germline, CDR1 is LNHNV, CDR2 YYDKDF (reference sequence). The V end was cut by 0 bases, the J end by 3 bases, with 9 bases between. In nucleotides, the CDR3 is TGTGCCACCAGCAGAGAAGAACAGAACTACGAGCAGTACTTC. This encodes CATSREEQNYEQYF.

This sequence joins TRBV6-5 and TRBJ2-7, with 7 nucleotides matching TRBD1. This CDR3 has 14 amino acids. CDR1 is MNHEY and CDR2 is SVGAGI in the germline V gene. With V trimmed by 0 bases and J by 3 bases, 2 bases remained unmatched. The CDR3 loop reads CASSYSGTDYEQYF. CDR3 DNA sequence: TGTGCCAGCAGTTACTCCGGGACAGACTACGAGCAGTACTTC.

This clone was seen once. The chain uses TRBV7-8 and TRBJ2-7; tentatively, D is TRBD1 (6 bases). Trimming stripped 3 bases from V and 3 bases from J, with 12 bases between. From germline, CDR1 is SGHVS and CDR2 FQNEAQ. This CDR3 comprises 14 residues. CDR3 coding DNA: TGTGCCAGCAGCTTCAGGGGAGACGGCTACGAGCAGTACTTC. It codes for CASSFRGDGYEQYF.